This record covers a single T cell receptor (beta chain). The data were taken from a study of control samples from healthy donors and cancer patients. Clones were sequenced by immunoSEQ multiplex PCR, and TCRdb holds only the in-frame ones, with some missing. The sample shows tens of thousands of clones, approximately 88% of them seen only once. The CDR3 contains 15 residues. Germline CDR1 MNHEY, CDR2 SVGAGI. Trimming removed 0 bases from V and 7 bases from J; junction bases left unmatched: 5. The chain is built from TRBV6-5 and TRBJ2-3; TRBD2 matches at 9 bases. The clonotype originates from a man aged 65-85 years with lung cancer. The sample comprised PBMCs. As DNA, the CDR3 is TGTGCCAGCAGTTACTCCCCTAGCGGGGCTAATACGCAGTATTTT. It translates to CASSYSPSGANTQYF.